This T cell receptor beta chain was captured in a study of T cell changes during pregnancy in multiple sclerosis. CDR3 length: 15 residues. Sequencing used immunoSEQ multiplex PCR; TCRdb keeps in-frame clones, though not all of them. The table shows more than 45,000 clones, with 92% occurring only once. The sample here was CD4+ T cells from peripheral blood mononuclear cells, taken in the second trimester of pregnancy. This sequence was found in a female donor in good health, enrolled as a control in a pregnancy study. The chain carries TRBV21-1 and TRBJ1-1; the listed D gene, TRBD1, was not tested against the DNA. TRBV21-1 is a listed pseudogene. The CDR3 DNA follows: TGTGCCAGCTTCTACCGGGACAGGGGGTTCACTGAAGCTTTCTTT. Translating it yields CASFYRDRGFTEAFF.